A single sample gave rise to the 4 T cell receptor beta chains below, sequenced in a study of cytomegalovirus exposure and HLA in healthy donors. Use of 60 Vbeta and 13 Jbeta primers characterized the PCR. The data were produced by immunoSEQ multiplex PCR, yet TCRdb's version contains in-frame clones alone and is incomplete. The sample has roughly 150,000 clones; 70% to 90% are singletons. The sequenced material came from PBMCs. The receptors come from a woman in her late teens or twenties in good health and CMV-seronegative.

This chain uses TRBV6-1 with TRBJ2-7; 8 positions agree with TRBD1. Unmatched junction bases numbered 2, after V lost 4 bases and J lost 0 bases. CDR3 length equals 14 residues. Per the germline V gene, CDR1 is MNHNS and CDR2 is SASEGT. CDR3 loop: CASSGDRTSYEQYF. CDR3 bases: TGTGCCAGCAGTGGGGACAGGACCTCCTACGAGCAGTACTTC.

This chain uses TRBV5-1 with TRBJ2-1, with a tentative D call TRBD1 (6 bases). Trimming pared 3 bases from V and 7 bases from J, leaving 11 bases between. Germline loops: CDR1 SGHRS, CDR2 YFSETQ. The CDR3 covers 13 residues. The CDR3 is CASSYSQGNEQFF. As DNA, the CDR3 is TGCGCCAGCAGCTATTCACAGGGAAATGAGCAGTTCTTC. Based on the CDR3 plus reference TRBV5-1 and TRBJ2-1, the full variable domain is KAGVTQTPRYLIKTRGQQVTLSCSPISGHRSVSWYQQTPGQGLQFLFEYFSETQRNKGNFPGRFSGRQFSNSRSEMNVSTLELGDSALYLCASSYSQGNEQFFGPGTRLTVL.

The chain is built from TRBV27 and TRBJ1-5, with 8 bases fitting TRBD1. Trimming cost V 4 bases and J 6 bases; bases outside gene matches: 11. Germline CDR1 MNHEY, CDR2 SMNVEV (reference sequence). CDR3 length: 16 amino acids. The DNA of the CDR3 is TGTGCCAGCAGTTATACTTCCGGGACAGGAGGTCAGCCCCAGCATTTT. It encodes CASSYTSGTGGQPQHF.

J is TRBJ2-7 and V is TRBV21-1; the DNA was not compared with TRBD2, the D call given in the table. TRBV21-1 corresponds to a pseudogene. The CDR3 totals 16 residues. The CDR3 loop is CASSKDGGSRKDEQYF. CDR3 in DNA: TGTGCCAGCAGCAAAGACGGGGGGAGTCGGAAGGACGAGCAGTACTTC.